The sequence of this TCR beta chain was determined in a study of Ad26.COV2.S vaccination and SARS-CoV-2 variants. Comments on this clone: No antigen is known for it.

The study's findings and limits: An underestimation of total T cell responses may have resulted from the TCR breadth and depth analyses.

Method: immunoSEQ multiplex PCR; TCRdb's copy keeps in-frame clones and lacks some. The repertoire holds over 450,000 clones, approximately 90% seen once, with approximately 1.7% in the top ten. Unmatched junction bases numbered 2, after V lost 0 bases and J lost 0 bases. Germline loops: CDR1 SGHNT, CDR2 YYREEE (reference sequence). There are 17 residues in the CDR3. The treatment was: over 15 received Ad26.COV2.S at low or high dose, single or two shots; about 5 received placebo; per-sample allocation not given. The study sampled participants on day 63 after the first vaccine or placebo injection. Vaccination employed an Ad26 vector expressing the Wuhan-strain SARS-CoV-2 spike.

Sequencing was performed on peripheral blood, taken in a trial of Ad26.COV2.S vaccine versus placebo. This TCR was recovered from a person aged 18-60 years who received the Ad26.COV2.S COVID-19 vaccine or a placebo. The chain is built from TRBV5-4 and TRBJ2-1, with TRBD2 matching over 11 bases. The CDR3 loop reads CASSLGLAGHSYNEQFF. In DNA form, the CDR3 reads TGTGCCAGCAGCTTGGGACTAGCGGGGCACTCCTACAATGAGCAGTTCTTC.